These 10 T cell receptor beta chains were sequenced from one sample in a study of T-cell memory formation after mild COVID-19. TCRdb re-derived calls from the 5' RACE reads in MiXCR, one entry per CDR3 protein. Of more than 120,000 distinct CDR3 sequences detected, about 6% appear once; the ten largest clones hold just over 2%. Sequenced material: PBMCs or a T cell subset sorted from them (not recorded which). All receptors come from an adult woman who had mild COVID-19 (a few samples of this study predate the infection). Cell type and time point are not known.

At least ten counts were recorded for this clonotype. The chain couples TRBV7-9 to TRBJ1-1; D gene uncertain. The CDR3 is 15 amino acids. V was trimmed by 6 bases and J by 0 bases, leaving 14 bases between them. Germline values: CDR1 SEHNR, CDR2 FQNEAQ (reference sequence). Here the CDR3 DNA reads TGTGCCAGCAGTTCTCCGGCATACATGAACACTGAAGCTTTCTTT. Translation gives CASSSPAYMNTEAFF.

This clonotype appeared a few times. The V and J genes are TRBV7-9 and TRBJ1-1; no definite D call. Trimming took off 3 bases at V and 0 bases at J, with 5 bases between the two ends. The CDR3 has 13 amino acids. Germline CDR1 SEHNR, CDR2 FQNEAQ (reference sequence). The DNA for the CDR3 is TGTGCCAGCAGCTTTCAGATGAACACTGAAGCTTTCTTT. Its protein product is CASSFQMNTEAFF.

The table lists this clonotype with a few counts. V gene TRBV24-1 combines with J gene TRBJ1-1; D might be TRBD1 (5 bases). The CDR3 has 15 residues. Germline-derived CDR1 and CDR2 are KGHDR and SFDVKD. V was shortened by 2 bases and J by 4 bases, with 13 bases between the two germline ends. CDR3: CATSDSAGPGTEAFF. The CDR3 coding sequence is TGTGCCACCAGTGATTCTGCGGGGCCGGGCACTGAAGCTTTCTTT.

This clonotype was observed a few times. The genes are TRBV6-6 and TRBJ2-2; TRBD1 is a possible D gene (7 bases). Germline V CDR1 and CDR2: MNHNY, SVGAGI (reference sequence). Trimming removed 7 bases from V and 6 bases from J, with 21 bases in between. The CDR3 has 16 residues. The CDR3 nucleotides are TGTGCCAGCAACCAGGGGGGCAGGGTCCCCGCCGGGGAGCTGTTTTTT. This codes for CASNQGGRVPAGELFF.

The chain uses TRBV7-2 and TRBJ2-3, with 16 bases lining up with TRBD2. Trimming removed 1 base from V and 2 bases from J; junction bases left unmatched: 3. From germline, CDR1 is SGHTA and CDR2 FQGNSA. The CDR3 has 18 residues. The CDR3 DNA is TGTGCCAGCAGCTTAGGGGGACTAGCGGGAGGGCTCACAGATACGCAGTATTTT. Protein sequence: CASSLGGLAGGLTDTQYF.

This clonotype was detected ten times or more. The CDR3 nucleotides read TGTGCCAGCAGCAGAGGCCGACAGGGGTCCTACGAGCAGTACTTC. This gives the protein CASSRGRQGSYEQYF. The V and J genes are TRBV7-8 and TRBJ2-7; 8 positions match TRBD1. Trimming took 5 bases from V and 1 from J; bases not matched to a gene: 7. The germline V gene has CDR1 SGHVS and CDR2 FQNEAQ. This CDR3 is built from 15 residues.

This clonotype was seen repeatedly, ten times or more. The genes are TRBV12-3 or TRBV12-4 and TRBJ1-2; D is possibly TRBD1 (5 bases). Trimming shortened V by 2 bases and J by 7 bases, and 20 bases separated the two germline ends. The CDR3 is 16 amino acids. The CDR3 sequence is CASSLWQDTPSSGYTF. CDR3 DNA: TGTGCCAGCAGTTTATGGCAGGACACCCCAAGTAGTGGCTACACCTTC.

V gene TRBV25-1 combines with J gene TRBJ1-1; 7 bases are a match to TRBD1. After removal of 2 bases from V and 0 bases from J, the junction contained 9 bases not matched to a gene. Germline lookup yields CDR1 MGHDK and CDR2 SYGVNS. This CDR3 has 17 residues. CDR3 DNA: TGTGCCAGCAGTGAAATAGGGGGAGGGACAGTGAACACTGAAGCTTTCTTT. Translated, it gives CASSEIGGGTVNTEAFF.

This clonotype was seen repeatedly, ten times or more. The V and J genes are TRBV24-1 and TRBJ1-1; 8 positions agree with TRBD1. CDR1 KGHDR and CDR2 SFDVKD come from the germline V gene. With 4 bases clipped from V and 5 bases from J, the junction kept 8 bases outside the gene matches. The length of the CDR3 is 15 residues. This CDR3 reads CATSDPTGVNTEAFF. DNA of the CDR3: TGTGCCACCAGTGACCCGACAGGGGTAAATACTGAAGCTTTCTTT.

Only a few counts were recorded for this clonotype. V and J are TRBV5-1 and TRBJ2-7; 10 nucleotides match TRBD2. V shed 0 bases and J 7 bases; nucleotides not matched to a gene: 7. The CDR3 has 15 amino acids. Germline CDR1 is SGHRS and CDR2 is YFSETQ. CDR3 protein: CASSLVPSGGEEQYF. Written as DNA, the CDR3 is TGCGCCAGCAGCTTGGTCCCTAGCGGGGGAGAGGAGCAGTACTTC.